The clone carrying this T cell receptor (beta chain) was picked up many times. The antigen is undetermined. The data originate from a study of CD8 T cells in ankylosing spondylitis. Germline-derived CDR1 and CDR2 are LGHNA and YSLEER. The V gene lost 2 bases and the J gene lost 9 bases, with 8 bases spanning the gap. The CDR3 extends over 12 amino acids. Whole-study results and caveats: Seemingly characteristic of ankylosing spondylitis blood was a TCR beta motif consisting of about 8 highly homologous variants.

TCRdb used MiXCR to reprocess the 5' RACE reads, holding one entry per CDR3 protein. Counted here are about 220,000 distinct CDR3 sequences, approximately 7.3% occurring once; the ten biggest clones make up around 14%. This receptor was obtained from a male donor with ankylosing spondylitis. The chain recombines TRBV4-3 with TRBJ2-1, with a tentative D call TRBD2 (6 bases). The sample was blood, either unsorted or a sorted T cell fraction (not recorded which). CDR3 sequence reads: CASSQLEGEQFF. The CDR3 bases are TGCGCCAGCAGCCAATTGGAGGGTGAGCAGTTCTTC.